This T cell receptor beta chain stems from a study of T cells after yellow fever vaccination. TCRdb analysed the 5' RACE reads with MiXCR anew, one entry per CDR3 protein. The data hold around 590,000 distinct CDR3 sequences, with 12% observed a single time. Trimming took 2 bases from V and 10 from J, leaving 12 bases between them. Germline V gene data show CDR1 as GTSNPN and CDR2 as SVGIG (reference sequence). The CDR3 runs to 12 residues. The sequencing here drew on PBMCs, taken on the day of the yellow fever booster vaccination. The receptor was derived from a man aged 30 to 39 who received the YFV17D yellow fever vaccine. The chain carries TRBV30 and TRBJ2-1; D might be TRBD1 or TRBD2, each matching 5 bases. For the CDR3, the DNA is TGTGCCTGGAGTTTTTGGGACGCGGAGCAGTTCTTC. The encoded protein is CAWSFWDAEQFF.